Below, one T cell receptor (beta chain) is given with its context. The target of this receptor is not known. There are no base qualities to consult, and no much larger clone falls within one base. Library prep was done by 5' RACE. Reads for this sample came from an Illumina Genome Analyzer IIx. RNA-based TCR cDNA libraries were prepared by a previously described protocol with several modifications. To prevent cross-contamination, sample-specific barcodes were introduced on both ends of each TCR cDNA library during cDNA synthesis and amplification. The authors processed their data as follows. Each individual had between about 85,000 and nearly 500,000 identified clonotypes, and each library contained roughly 2 to 4 million CDR3-containing reads. Reads with improper barcode index combinations were discarded, after which clonesets were built for each library with the MiTCR software. During the assembly of CDR3 clonotypes by MiTCR, low-quality reads were filtered or rescued and PCR and sequencing errors were corrected. Artificial out-of-frame clonotypes were removed by being mapped to in-frame sequences, with one indel in the CDR3 allowed. V and J gene usage similarity between donors was measured as Jensen-Shannon divergence divided by mean entropy. TCRdb trimmed the raw reads at Q25, called clones with MiXCR and kept productive beta chains. Merged by CDR3 protein, the rows form single entries marked with the most common genes and DNA. TCRdb's processing, not the study's, gives the V and J calls here. In all, the sample holds fewer than 450,000 distinct CDR3 sequences, and roughly 27% of those were seen once. The ten largest make up about 6.1% of the sample.

This record comes from a study of identical twins' blood T cells (dated by TCRdb to 2013 to 2014). About the study as a whole: Roughly 50 million Illumina reads were obtained across roughly twelve libraries, of which six were alpha-chain libraries and six were beta-chain libraries. TCR alpha and beta chain repertoires of three pairs of monozygous twins were compared using next-generation sequencing to assess genetic influence on repertoire formation.

The paper as a whole reports these results and caveats: Among the most abundant TCRbeta clonotypes, each donor shared more CDR3 sequences with her twin than with unrelated donors. The count of CDR3 clonotypes shared by two donors depended mainly on the product of the two donors' cloneset sizes, and twins did not clearly depart from this trend. Environmental influences could not be excluded as an explanation for twin similarity, since twins were reared together. Independent studies were stated to be required to validate the proposed role of the TCRalpha J segment in MHC recognition during thymic selection. V gene usage, even among non-selected out-of-frame TCRbeta clonotypes, was reported to be markedly more similar within twin pairs than between unrelated donors.

The donors were six healthy women who made up three monozygous twin pairs. Each of the three twin pairs had been raised together, and the twins in each pair were thought likely to have encountered the same infectious agents and vaccines. RNA was isolated from peripheral blood mononuclear cells and used to prepare TCR cDNA libraries. Trimmed from V: 2 bases; trimmed from J: 5 bases; junction bases lacking a gene match: 2. In the germline V gene, CDR1 corresponds to MNHEY and CDR2 to SVGAGI. From the cysteine through the phenylalanine, the CDR3 covers 15 amino acids. Only the CDR3 region is kept as DNA, spanning 45 bases read in frame from base 1.

The sequence derives from a woman aged 18-49 years in good health. The sequencing input was PBMCs. The sequence links TRBV6-5 to TRBJ2-1, and TRBD2 aligns with 11 junction nucleotides. DNA sequence: TGTGCCAGCAGTTACACTAGCGGGGGCCACAATGAGCAGTTCTTC. This codes for CASSYTSGGHNEQFF.